This T cell receptor (beta chain) came from a study of T cells after yellow fever vaccination. Study background: Preparing low-cell-number fractions relied on SMART-Seq v4 Ultra Low Input. Findings and caveats of the study: Clones from primary vaccination mostly reappeared after the booster (around 97% CD4, just over 85% CD8). FACS-sorted repertoires could contain abundant clonotypes contaminating from the bulk population.

This clonotype was seen repeatedly, ten times or more. Its antigen is currently unknown. TCRdb recomputed calls from the 5' RACE reads with MiXCR, one row per CDR3 protein. The sample contains about 140,000 distinct CDR3 sequences, 6.5% to 8.5% of which appear only once. Trimming shortened V by 2 bases and J by 4 bases, and 12 bases separated the two germline ends. The germline V gene has CDR1 SQVTM and CDR2 ANQGSEA. This CDR3 is built from 14 residues. The V call is TRBV29-1, the J call TRBJ1-3; D call uncertain. This specimen was CD4+ T cells sorted from PBMCs, taken 5 days after the yellow fever booster vaccination. This clonotype was sampled from a man aged 30-40 years who received the YFV17D yellow fever vaccine. The CDR3 here is CSVEFRGKGNTIYF. Written as DNA, the CDR3 is TGCAGCGTTGAATTCCGGGGAAAAGGAAACACCATATATTTT. The complete variable domain, with remaining parts taken from reference TRBV29-1 and TRBJ1-3, reads SAVISQKPSRDICQRGTSLTIQCQVDSQVTMMFWYRQQPGQSLTLIATANQGSEATYESGFVIDKFPISRPNLTFSTLTVSNMSPEDSSIYLCSVEFRGKGNTIYFGEGSWLTVV.